Shown below are 5 T cell receptor beta chains from a single sample sequenced in a study of shared clonotypes between healthy human individuals. The protocol was immunoSEQ multiplex PCR, while the TCRdb copy is restricted to in-frame clones and leaves out a portion. The sample carries around 500,000 clones, roughly 80% recorded once. Sequenced: PBMCs. These receptors originate from a woman in her thirties or forties in good health. Some clones in this sample may be carry-over from other donors' samples.

This rearrangement joins TRBV13 to TRBJ2-7; the D gene could be TRBD1 or TRBD2 (5 bases each). CDR1 and CDR2 (germline): PRHDT, FYEKMQ (reference sequence). V was pared by 7 bases and J by 5 bases, with 18 bases between. The CDR3 is 14 residues long. As DNA, the CDR3 is TGTGCCAGCACCCAGAGGGGCCCTGTGGACGAGCAGTACTTC. Translation gives CASTQRGPVDEQYF.

The chain couples TRBV5-6 to TRBJ2-3, with TRBD1 as a possible D gene (6 bases). CDR3 length equals 18 residues. Germline V lookup: CDR1 SGHDT, CDR2 YYEEEE. V shed 2 bases and J shed 0 bases, with 19 bases lying between them. The CDR3 reads CASSLSPGDIRSTDTQYF. CDR3 DNA: TGTGCCAGCAGCTTATCTCCCGGGGACATCCGTAGCACAGATACGCAGTATTTT.

The V call is TRBV30, the J call TRBJ2-7; 8 bases align to TRBD2. Germline CDR1 is GTSNPN and CDR2 is SVGIG (reference sequence). The CDR3 has 13 amino acids. The V and J ends lost 4 bases and 7 bases, in that order; junction bases with no gene match: 9. CDR3 nucleotide sequence: TGTGCCTGGATTAGAGCGGGAGTGAGAGAGCAGTACTTC. Translating it yields CAWIRAGVREQYF.

This clone was seen a few times. This chain joins TRBV7-6 and TRBJ2-1; no firm D call. V lost 7 bases to trimming and J lost 0 bases, with 19 bases between them. The CDR3 runs 17 residues. Germline V CDR1 and CDR2: SGHVS, FNYEAQ. CDR3 amino acids: CASTAGWARSSYNEQFF. CDR3 bases: TGTGCCAGCACCGCCGGTTGGGCCAGGAGCTCCTACAATGAGCAGTTCTTC.

CDR3 region: CASSYTGTSGIEQFF. CDR3 bases: TGTGCCAGCAGTTATACCGGGACTAGCGGGATTGAGCAGTTCTTC. V is TRBV6-5 and J is TRBJ2-1; 13 bases are shared with TRBD2. The germline gives CDR1 MNHEY, CDR2 SVGAGI. This CDR3 comprises 15 residues. V lost 3 bases and J lost 9; bases outside the gene matches: 5.